These 27 T cell receptor beta chains originate from one sample sequenced in a study of cytomegalovirus exposure and HLA in healthy donors. In the PCR, 60 Vbeta and 13 Jbeta primers were used. Profiling relied on immunoSEQ multiplex PCR, and the TCRdb table lists in-frame clones only, not all of them. The data contain 90,000 to 130,000 clones, roughly 84% of them singletons. The sample taken for sequencing was PBMCs. The receptors originated from a man aged 25-40 years in good health and CMV-seropositive.

The V call is TRBV28, the J call TRBJ2-1, with D perhaps matching TRBD1 (6 bases). Germline V lookup: CDR1 MDHEN, CDR2 SYDVKM. V gave up 4 bases and J gave up 4 bases, with 14 bases separating them. There are 15 residues in the CDR3. CDR3 protein: CASSSTGLSYNEQFF. DNA for the CDR3: TGTGCCAGCAGTTCTACAGGGTTATCGTACAATGAGCAGTTCTTC.

The chain recombines TRBV4-3 with TRBJ2-5, with D possibly TRBD2 on 6 matching bases. CDR1 LGHNA and CDR2 YSLEER come from the germline V gene. V was trimmed by 2 bases and J by 1 base, leaving 14 bases between them. The length of the CDR3 is 16 residues. The CDR3 DNA reads TGCGCCAGCAGCCAATTGGGACTTACCCTCCAAGAGACCCAGTACTTC. Amino acids: CASSQLGLTLQETQYF.

Only a few counts were recorded for this clone. The J gene is TRBJ1-2, the V gene TRBV7-2, with D perhaps TRBD1 (5 bases). Germline-derived CDR1 and CDR2 are SGHTA and FQGNSA. V gave up 1 base and J gave up 5 bases, with 17 bases separating them. The CDR3 is made up of 16 amino acids. CDR3: CASSLVGRASGYGYTF. DNA of the CDR3: TGTGCCAGCAGCTTAGTGGGCAGGGCGTCTGGATATGGCTACACCTTC. The full variable domain, rest sourced from reference TRBV7-2 and TRBJ1-2, is GAGVSQSPSNKVTEKGKDVELRCDPISGHTALYWYRQSLGQGLEFLIYFQGNSAPDKSGLPSDRFSAERTGGSVSTLTIQRTQQEDSAVYLCASSLVGRASGYGYTFGSGTRLTVV.

V and J are TRBV7-8 and TRBJ1-5, with a possible D match to TRBD1 (5 bases). The CDR3 spans 14 residues. Trimming left V 5 bases short and J 4 bases short, with 12 bases between. CDR1 is SGHVS, CDR2 FQNEAQ, per germline. The CDR3 region is CASSGEDRNQPQHF. The CDR3 nucleotides are TGTGCCAGCAGCGGGGAAGACAGAAATCAGCCCCAGCATTTT.

V usage is TRBV5-1 and J usage is TRBJ2-1; perhaps TRBD2 as D (5 bases). From germline, CDR1 is SGHRS and CDR2 YFSETQ. Deletions cut 3 bases from V and 6 bases from J, with 16 bases between. The CDR3 loop spans 15 amino acids. The CDR3 loop reads CASSSLEGSGNEQFF. CDR3 coding DNA: TGCGCCAGCAGCTCACTAGAAGGATCGGGCAATGAGCAGTTCTTC.

The genes are TRBV19 and TRBJ1-1; TRBD1 matches at 8 bases. The CDR3 extends over 15 amino acids. Germline assignment: CDR1 LNHDA and CDR2 SQIVND (reference sequence). The trim removed 2 bases at V and 5 bases at J, leaving 7 bases unmatched. CDR3 sequence reads: CASSIPRTGSTEAFF. The CDR3 DNA sequence: TGTGCCAGTAGTATACCCCGGACAGGGAGTACTGAAGCTTTCTTT.

The rearrangement links TRBV19 to TRBJ1-3; D is undetermined. The ends were cut back, 9 bases at V and 1 base at J, with 13 bases in the middle. This CDR3 contains 14 residues. Germline V lookup: CDR1 LNHDA, CDR2 SQIVND (reference sequence). DNA of the CDR3: TGTGCCAGCCGCCAAACTAATTCTGGAAACACCATATATTTT. Its translation: CASRQTNSGNTIYF.

V and J are TRBV27 and TRBJ1-1; TRBD1 might be the D (6 bases). V lost 1 base and J lost 4, with 10 bases in between. CDR1 MNHEY and CDR2 SMNVEV come from the germline V gene (reference sequence). The CDR3 runs to 14 residues. The CDR3 region has the DNA TGTGCCAGCAGTTTATATCAGGGGACCACTGAAGCTTTCTTT. Encoded protein: CASSLYQGTTEAFF.

This chain joins TRBV11-2 and TRBJ2-7; the match to TRBD2 covers 9 bases. The CDR3 is made up of 16 amino acids. The trim removed 2 bases at V and 2 bases at J, leaving 7 bases unmatched. Germline CDR1 and CDR2: SGHAT and FQNNGV. The CDR3 sequence is CASSLLGTSYTYEQYF. CDR3 sequence (DNA): TGTGCCAGCAGCTTATTGGGGACTAGCTACACCTACGAGCAGTACTTC.

The V call is TRBV5-4, the J call TRBJ2-5, with 8 bases that match TRBD2. V lost 9 bases, J lost 4 bases, and 11 bases stayed unmatched. There are 14 residues in the CDR3. Looked up from germline, CDR1 is SGHNT and CDR2 is YYREEE (reference sequence). The CDR3 DNA is TGTGCCACCGCAGCGGGAGCCCTGCGAGAGACCCAGTACTTC. This gives the protein CATAAGALRETQYF. The whole variable domain, remainder taken from reference TRBV5-4 and TRBJ2-5, is ETGVTQSPTHLIKTRGQQVTLRCSSQSGHNTVSWYQQALGQGPQFIFQYYREEENGRGNFPPRFSGLQFPNYSSELNVNALELDDSALYLCATAAGALRETQYFGPGTRLLVL.

The chain uses TRBV14 and TRBJ2-5; 14 nucleotides match TRBD2. Germline CDR1 reads SGHDN; CDR2 reads FVKESK. V was clipped by 1 base and J by 5 bases; unmatched bases: 9. The CDR3 runs 18 residues. CDR3 residues: CASSQASGTSGGPETQYF. In DNA form, the CDR3 reads TGTGCCAGCAGCCAAGCCTCGGGGACTAGCGGGGGTCCGGAGACCCAGTACTTC.

As DNA, the CDR3 is TGTGCCAGCAGGCCCCACGGAGGGGGCAACTATGGCTACACCTTC. It is translated as CASRPHGGGNYGYTF. The rearrangement joins TRBV2 to TRBJ1-2; 7 positions agree with TRBD1. Trimming at V came to 6 bases and at J to 2 bases, leaving 9 bases not matched to a gene. CDR1 and CDR2 (germline): SNHLY, FYNNEI. This CDR3 has 15 residues.

The rearrangement uses TRBV7-8 and TRBJ2-7; D perhaps matches TRBD2 (5 bases). CDR1 and CDR2 from the germline V gene are SGHVS and FQNEAQ. Trimming took off 1 base at V and 11 bases at J, with 18 bases between the two ends. CDR3 length equals 14 residues. CDR3 amino acids: CASSLGSGLFGEYF. DNA of the CDR3: TGTGCCAGCAGCTTAGGGTCAGGCCTGTTCGGGGAGTACTTC.

This rearrangement joins TRBV10-1 to TRBJ2-5, with 12 bases identical to TRBD2. CDR1 and CDR2 from the germline V gene are WNHNN and SYGVQD (reference sequence). CDR3 size: 16 residues. Trimming cost V 3 bases and J 5 bases; bases outside gene matches: 7. CDR3 coding DNA: TGCGCCAGCAGTGATGCCGGGACTAGCGGGCGGGAGACCCAGTACTTC. Protein product: CASSDAGTSGRETQYF.

This rearrangement joins TRBV5-1 to TRBJ2-2; no reliable D call. This CDR3 comprises 18 residues. Trimming took off 0 bases at V and 1 base at J, with 16 bases between the two ends. Germline V gene lookup returns CDR1 SGHRS and CDR2 YFSETQ. As DNA, the CDR3 is TGCGCCAGCAGCTTGGGTGTACACCGAAGGAGGAACACCGGGGAGCTGTTTTTT. Translated, it gives CASSLGVHRRRNTGELFF.

The chain combines TRBV6-6 with TRBJ1-3; D unresolved. Germline-derived CDR1 and CDR2 are MNHNY and SVGAGI (reference sequence). V shed 2 bases and J shed 2 bases, with 13 bases lying between them. The CDR3 consists of 16 residues. The CDR3 region has the DNA TGTGCCAGCAGTTACCGACCCGGCGGGGCTGGAAACACCATATATTTT. It encodes CASSYRPGGAGNTIYF.

The gene calls are TRBV4-1 and TRBJ2-7; D gene ambiguous. Germline-derived CDR1 and CDR2 are MGHRA and YSYEKL. V lost 1 base and J 0 bases, leaving 16 bases between the germline ends. The CDR3 spans 17 residues. CDR3 DNA: TGCGCCAGCAGCCAAGTTCCTCAGGTGTTGAGCTCCTACGAGCAGTACTTC. This encodes CASSQVPQVLSSYEQYF.

The V and J genes are TRBV7-8 and TRBJ2-5; 8 bases are a match to TRBD1. The CDR3 covers 16 residues. Trimming took 5 bases from V and 4 from J; bases not matched to a gene: 12. Germline loops: CDR1 SGHVS, CDR2 FQNEAQ. The CDR3 DNA reads as TGTGCCAGCAGCCGAGAAATACAGGGGGAGAGAGAGACCCAGTACTTC. Translated, it gives CASSREIQGERETQYF. Based on the CDR3 plus reference TRBV7-8 and TRBJ2-5, the full variable domain is GAGVSQSPRYKVAKRGQDVALRCDPISGHVSLFWYQQALGQGPEFLTYFQNEAQLDKSGLPSDRFFAERPEGSVSTLKIQRTQQEDSAVYLCASSREIQGERETQYFGPGTRLLVL.

This chain links TRBV30 with TRBJ2-5, with 8 bases aligning to TRBD2. This CDR3 spans 14 amino acids. The ends lost 3 bases at V and 2 bases at J; junction bases unmatched: 5. Germline V gives CDR1 GTSNPN, CDR2 SVGIG (reference sequence). Here the CDR3 reads CAWSNSGAQETQYF. DNA of the CDR3: TGTGCCTGGAGCAATAGCGGGGCGCAAGAGACCCAGTACTTC. Together with reference TRBV30 and TRBJ2-5, the CDR3 gives the full variable domain: SQTIHQWPATLVQPVGSPLSLECTVEGTSNPNLYWYRQAAGRGLQLLFYSVGIGQISSEVPQNLSASRPQDRQFILSSKKLLLSDSGFYLCAWSNSGAQETQYFGPGTRLLVL.

This clone is a singleton in its sample. The genes are TRBV9 and TRBJ1-3, with TRBD1 matching 8 bases. V shed 4 bases and J 4 bases; nucleotides not matched to a gene: 7. The CDR3 is made up of 15 amino acids. Germline CDR1 and CDR2: SGDLS and YYNGEE. CDR3 in amino acids: CASSPTGAVGNTIYF. Written as DNA, the CDR3 is TGTGCCAGCAGCCCGACAGGGGCCGTGGGAAACACCATATATTTT.

The table lists this clone with a count of one. The V call is TRBV2, the J call TRBJ2-5, with 12 bases aligning to TRBD2. From germline, CDR1 is SNHLY and CDR2 FYNNEI. V dropped 8 bases and J dropped 3; count of bases not matched to a gene: 7. This CDR3 is 15 amino acids long. The CDR3 sequence is CASGSTSGGEETQYF. The DNA for the CDR3 is TGTGCCAGCGGATCGACTAGCGGGGGTGAAGAGACCCAGTACTTC.

The chain recombines TRBV6-1 with TRBJ1-1; D is perhaps TRBD1 (6 bases). This CDR3 has 15 amino acids. Germline V gene lookup returns CDR1 MNHNS and CDR2 SASEGT. Between the trimmed V and J ends, which lost 6 bases and 2 bases, there was a span of 16 bases. The CDR3 DNA reads as TGTGCCAGCAGCAAAATACTGACAGGTAACACTGAAGCTTTCTTT. Amino acid sequence: CASSKILTGNTEAFF.

The chain employs TRBV5-1 and TRBJ2-3; 12 bases agree with TRBD1. Unmatched junction bases numbered 7, after V lost 4 bases and J lost 4 bases. This CDR3 has 16 amino acids. Germline V gene data show CDR1 as SGHRS and CDR2 as YFSETQ. In DNA form, the CDR3 reads TGCGCCAGCAGCAGGGGACAGGGGGCGGGGGCAGATACGCAGTATTTT. Its protein product is CASSRGQGAGADTQYF.

The chain uses TRBV27 and TRBJ2-3; 10 bases align to TRBD1. Unmatched junction bases numbered 12, after V lost 5 bases and J lost 4 bases. The germline V gene has CDR1 MNHEY and CDR2 SMNVEV (reference sequence). The CDR3 totals 17 residues. The chain's CDR3 is CASSTHRDRGGPDTQYF. The DNA for the CDR3 is TGTGCCAGCAGTACTCACCGGGACAGGGGAGGGCCAGATACGCAGTATTTT.

The V call is TRBV30, the J call TRBJ1-2; no definite D call. Germline CDR1 is GTSNPN and CDR2 is SVGIG (reference sequence). The CDR3 has 13 amino acids. V was trimmed by 0 bases and J by 8 bases, leaving 13 bases between them. CDR3: CAWSVRRTGGYTF. CDR3 nucleotides: TGTGCCTGGAGTGTCCGGAGGACGGGAGGCTACACCTTC.

The chain is built from TRBV20-1 and TRBJ1-1; 7 bases map to TRBD1. V lost 0 bases, J lost 11 bases, and 3 bases stayed unmatched. The germline V gene has CDR1 DFQATT and CDR2 SNEGSKA (reference sequence). This CDR3 is built from 11 residues. The CDR3 DNA is TGCAGTGCTAGAGAGACAGGGAATGCTTTCTTT. Its translation is CSARETGNAFF.

V gene TRBV25-1 combines with J gene TRBJ2-3; 7 bases agree with TRBD1. Losses at the gene ends were 2 bases for V and 8 bases for J; bases not matched to a gene: 7. The CDR3 is 14 amino acids. The germline gives CDR1 MGHDK, CDR2 SYGVNS. CDR3 residues: CASSERTGGGTQYF. In DNA, the CDR3 is TGTGCCAGCAGTGAAAGGACAGGTGGGGGTACGCAGTATTTT.